This TCR beta chain was sequenced during a study of T cells in Graves' hyperthyroidism and ophthalmopathy. At the level of the study: It was at initial diagnosis, before any treatment, that peripheral blood was collected.

This clonotype was picked up many times. The target antigen is unknown. Study results and caveats: A 13 V-J model separated ophthalmopathy from stable hyperthyroidism.

The CDR3 regions of TCR beta were amplified from RNA transcripts. HTBI primers drove first-round RT-PCR of the TCR CDR3. One entry per CDR3 protein results from TCRdb running MiXCR on the multiplex PCR reads. Counted here are a few hundred thousand distinct CDR3 sequences, about a sixth occurring once; the ten biggest clones make up approximately 7%. Patients were excluded for uncontrolled infection, other autoimmune disease, pregnancy or lactation. This CDR3 contains 12 residues. V dropped 7 bases and J dropped 2 bases, with 9 bases sitting between them. The V gene's germline CDR1 is SEHNR and CDR2 FQNEAQ (reference sequence).

The chain couples TRBV7-9 to TRBJ2-7; possible D gene TRBD2, 5 bases. The sequencing sample was made of blood. The receptor's source is a woman aged 30 to 39 with Graves' hyperthyroidism. CDR3 residues: CASTDLAYEQYF. CDR3 DNA: TGTGCCAGCACGGACTTAGCCTACGAGCAGTACTTC.